The next 32 T cell receptor beta chains were all read from a single sample in a study of T cell repertoires in cytomegalovirus infection (dated by TCRdb to the late 2010s). Sequencing was carried out with an Illumina HiSeq 1500. The raw public reads went through TCRdb reprocessing: fastp at Q25, MiXCR clone calling, in-frame beta chains kept. Entries that share a CDR3 protein sequence are merged under the most common genes and DNA. Across this sample there are over 450,000 distinct CDR3 sequences, with 11% seen only once. 10% of the sample is in the top ten clones. The sequenced material came from PBMCs. These receptors all stem from a human donor in good health (CMV status not recorded). Some clones in this sample may be carry-over from other donors' samples.

This sequence joins TRBV2 and TRBJ2-2; D call uncertain. This CDR3 has 16 residues. Germline V gene data show CDR1 as SNHLY and CDR2 as FYNNEI. Trimming took off 8 bases at V and 2 bases at J, with 18 bases between the two ends. The CDR3 DNA is TGTGCCAGCCTTGCCCGGGCTCTAATAAACACCGGGGAGCTGTTTTTT. This encodes CASLARALINTGELFF. Based on the CDR3 plus reference TRBV2 and TRBJ2-2, the full variable domain is EPEVTQTPSHQVTQMGQEVILRCVPISNHLYFYWYRQILGQKVEFLVSFYNNEISEKSEIFDDQFSVERPDGSNFTLKIRSTKLEDSAMYFCASLARALINTGELFFGEGSRLTVL.

V usage is TRBV13 and J usage is TRBJ2-2, with TRBD1 as a possible D gene (5 bases). Trimming shortened V by 4 bases and J by 6 bases, and 15 bases separated the two germline ends. This CDR3 has 15 residues. Per germline, CDR1 PRHDT and CDR2 FYEKMQ (reference sequence). The CDR3 loop is CASSSQDGQSGELFF. In DNA form, the CDR3 reads TGTGCCAGCAGCTCACAGGACGGGCAATCCGGGGAGCTGTTTTTT.

This clonotype has only a few counts. The chain is built from TRBV12-5 and TRBJ1-1; D unresolved. CDR1 is LGHNT and CDR2 is FRNRAP in the germline V gene. CDR3 length: 12 amino acids. Trimming removed 8 bases at V and 8 bases at J, with 15 bases between. The CDR3, as DNA: TGTGCTAGTATCTTCCACACTGGGGAAGCTTTCTTT. It is translated as CASIFHTGEAFF.

This clonotype came up many times. This chain joins TRBV7-9 and TRBJ1-2; D perhaps matches TRBD1 (6 bases). The CDR3 has 12 residues. Per germline, CDR1 SEHNR and CDR2 FQNEAQ (reference sequence). Trimming stripped 4 bases from V and 8 bases from J, with 11 bases between. This chain's CDR3 is CASSSGERGYTF. The CDR3, as DNA: TGTGCCAGCAGCTCAGGGGAGAGGGGCTACACCTTC.

This clonotype was detected ten times or more. The V and J genes are TRBV7-2 and TRBJ1-1, with D uncertain. Germline values: CDR1 SGHTA, CDR2 FQGNSA. CDR3 length equals 15 residues. V lost 1 base and J lost 1, with 10 bases in between. This chain's CDR3 is CASSLGRVGNTEAFF. In nucleotides, the CDR3 is TGTGCCAGCAGCTTAGGTCGAGTAGGGAACACTGAAGCTTTCTTT.

The table lists this clonotype with a few counts. The rearrangement links TRBV20-1 to TRBJ1-2, with 8 positions matching TRBD1. The germline CDR1 and CDR2 sequences are DFQATT and SNEGSKA (reference sequence). This CDR3 contains 14 residues. Trimming at V came to 3 bases and at J to 2 bases, leaving 5 bases not matched to a gene. The CDR3 here is CSARGQDLNYGYTF. The DNA of the CDR3 is TGCAGTGCTAGGGGACAGGACTTGAACTATGGCTACACCTTC.

This clonotype was counted many times. The CDR3 DNA reads TGTGCCAGCAGCTCCTCAAGGGGGGGTTATGTTTCGGCTGGAAACACCATATATTTT. Encoded protein: CASSSSRGGYVSAGNTIYF. The chain uses TRBV7-8 and TRBJ1-3; D is possibly TRBD1 (6 bases). The CDR3 totals 19 residues. In germline, CDR1 is SGHVS, CDR2 FQNEAQ. V shed 4 bases and J shed 2 bases, with 24 bases lying between them.

This clonotype was counted at least ten times. This chain connects TRBV5-4 to TRBJ2-3; D is ambiguous. CDR3 length: 15 residues. Trimming removed 3 bases at V and 3 bases at J, with 14 bases between. Germline V gene sequence: CDR1 SGHNT, CDR2 YYREEE (reference sequence). CDR3 loop: CASSSTPVKTDTQYF. The CDR3 DNA reads TGTGCCAGCAGCTCAACTCCGGTTAAAACAGATACGCAGTATTTT.

This clonotype was seen repeatedly, ten times or more. V gene TRBV5-6 combines with J gene TRBJ2-3; a possible D gene is TRBD2 (7 bases). Looked up from germline, CDR1 is SGHDT and CDR2 is YYEEEE. The CDR3 contains 20 residues. The germline V and J ends were trimmed by 1 base and 1 base, with 25 bases remaining between them. The DNA of the CDR3 is TGTGCCAGCAGCTTGTTAGGGGGGGCAAGCGGTTATACGGGCACAGATACGCAGTATTTT. It codes for CASSLLGGASGYTGTDTQYF.

This clonotype was counted between two and nine times. This rearrangement joins TRBV5-4 to TRBJ2-5; 9 bases fit TRBD1. J lost 6 bases, V lost 7 bases, and 7 bases had no gene match. Germline CDR1 is SGHNT and CDR2 is YYREEE (reference sequence). CDR3 length: 13 residues. CDR3 bases: TGTGCCAGCCGTGTTGGACAGGGGAAGACCCAGTACTTC. This encodes CASRVGQGKTQYF.

This clonotype was recorded many times. The chain uses TRBV7-9 and TRBJ1-1; a weak D match, TRBD1 (6 bases). Germline CDR1 SEHNR, CDR2 FQNEAQ (reference sequence). Trimming pared 4 bases from V and 1 base from J, leaving 16 bases between. CDR3 length: 16 residues. This CDR3 is CASSSLTGMRNTEAFF. As DNA, the CDR3 is TGTGCCAGCAGCTCGTTAACAGGGATGAGGAACACTGAAGCTTTCTTT.

In this sample, this clonotype turned up a few times. This chain links TRBV7-9 with TRBJ2-3, with 9 bases fitting TRBD1. The CDR3 covers 16 residues. Germline V gene lookup returns CDR1 SEHNR and CDR2 FQNEAQ (reference sequence). The V gene end was trimmed by 0 bases and the J gene end by 2 bases; junction bases not matched to a gene: 3. As DNA, the CDR3 is TGTGCCAGCAGCTTAGCCCGGGACAGGGACACAGATACGCAGTATTTT. Translating it yields CASSLARDRDTDTQYF.

This clonotype was detected a few times. The chain links TRBV5-6 to TRBJ1-4; D unresolved. The length of the CDR3 is 13 residues. The V and J ends lost 4 bases and 4 bases respectively, with 8 bases between them. Germline V gives CDR1 SGHDT, CDR2 YYEEEE. For the CDR3, the DNA is TGTGCCAGCAGCAACAACAATAATGAAAAACTGTTTTTT. It is translated as CASSNNNNEKLFF.

This clonotype was observed many times. This sequence joins TRBV6-6 and TRBJ2-5; a possible D gene is TRBD2 (6 bases). The germline gives CDR1 MNHNY, CDR2 SVGAGI (reference sequence). This CDR3 comprises 16 residues. The V end lost 4 bases, the J end lost 5 bases, and 20 bases lay between the germline ends. The CDR3 here is CASSSTPGSGEETQYF. DNA for the CDR3: TGTGCCAGCAGTTCTACCCCCGGTTCGGGAGAGGAGACCCAGTACTTC.

This clonotype was counted ten times or more. The rearrangement links TRBV6-5 to TRBJ1-6, with D maybe TRBD1 (5 bases). The CDR3 extends over 16 amino acids. Germline V gene sequence: CDR1 MNHEY, CDR2 SVGAGI. Trimming cost V 1 base and J 6 bases, with 13 bases left between them. CDR3 residues: CASSYWPRVFNSPLHF. CDR3 bases: TGTGCCAGCAGTTACTGGCCCAGGGTATTTAATTCACCCCTCCACTTT.

This clonotype was recorded many times. The rearrangement links TRBV27 to TRBJ1-1; possible D gene TRBD1, 5 bases. Germline lookup yields CDR1 MNHEY and CDR2 SMNVEV (reference sequence). The CDR3 has 14 residues. Deletions cut 2 bases from V and 3 bases from J, with 10 bases between. CDR3 DNA: TGTGCCAGCAGTTTAGTCAGGGAGTACACTGAAGCTTTCTTT. Translation: CASSLVREYTEAFF.

In this sample, this clonotype turned up once. The chain has TRBV11-1 and TRBJ2-7; a weak D match, TRBD2 (6 bases). The CDR3 covers 15 residues. CDR1 and CDR2 (germline): SGHAT, FQDESV (reference sequence). With 4 bases removed from V and 0 bases from J, the gap between germline ends came to 13 bases. The CDR3 coding sequence is TGTGCCAGCAGCTCCGATGGGCGGGGCTCCTACGAGCAGTACTTC. Protein product: CASSSDGRGSYEQYF.

The chain combines TRBV29-1 with TRBJ2-7, with D tentatively TRBD1 or TRBD2 (7 bases each). This CDR3 is built from 13 residues. The germline gives CDR1 SQVTM, CDR2 ANQGSEA. Trimming removed 3 bases at V and 6 bases at J, with 15 bases between. CDR3 in amino acids: CSVEGGGAAEQYF. The DNA of the CDR3 is TGCAGCGTTGAGGGAGGGGGCGCGGCCGAGCAGTACTTC.

This clonotype was seen repeatedly, ten times or more. The chain joins TRBV6-1 to TRBJ2-3; 11 positions agree with TRBD2. The CDR3 extends over 18 amino acids. J lost 0 bases, V lost 5 bases, and 10 bases had no gene match. Germline lookup yields CDR1 MNHNS and CDR2 SASEGT. CDR3 sequence (DNA): TGTGCCAGCAGTCCAACTAGCGGGAGCTTTCCTAGCACAGATACGCAGTATTTT. Protein: CASSPTSGSFPSTDTQYF.

This clonotype was counted many times. The chain combines TRBV7-6 with TRBJ2-3, with a weak D call TRBD1 (6 bases). This CDR3 contains 16 residues. Per the germline V gene, CDR1 is SGHVS and CDR2 is FNYEAQ. V lost 4 bases, J lost 4 bases, and 18 bases lay in between. CDR3 in amino acids: CASSSRGGVRADTQYF. The CDR3 nucleotides are TGTGCCAGCAGCTCGAGAGGGGGAGTGCGGGCAGATACGCAGTATTTT.

In its sample, this clonotype was seen many times. V usage is TRBV28 and J usage is TRBJ1-5, with D perhaps TRBD1 (5 bases). The ends were cut back, 8 bases at V and 3 bases at J, with 20 bases in the middle. CDR3 length equals 16 residues. Germline CDR1 reads MDHEN; CDR2 reads SYDVKM. DNA of the CDR3: TGTGCCAGCGGCTCGATGGCCACAGGCTTCAATCAGCCCCAGCATTTT. Encoded protein: CASGSMATGFNQPQHF.

This sequence joins TRBV19 and TRBJ1-5; TRBD1 might be the D (6 bases). CDR3 size: 16 residues. The germline V gene encodes CDR1 LNHDA and CDR2 SQIVND (reference sequence). V lost 2 bases and J 3 bases, leaving 14 bases between the germline ends. The CDR3 DNA follows: TGTGCCAGTAGTATAACGAAGGGGGAGCCCAATCAGCCCCAGCATTTT. This sequence encodes CASSITKGEPNQPQHF.

The V gene is TRBV19, the J gene TRBJ2-6; D gene uncertain. Per germline, CDR1 LNHDA and CDR2 SQIVND (reference sequence). The V end was cut by 2 bases, the J end by 3 bases, with 5 bases between. This CDR3 region has 14 residues. This CDR3 reads CASSITGGANVLTF. Written as DNA, the CDR3 is TGTGCCAGTAGTATAACGGGTGGGGCCAACGTCCTGACTTTC.

This clonotype was detected only a few times. The chain couples TRBV2 to TRBJ2-2; TRBD2 agrees at 11 bases. This CDR3 contains 18 residues. Germline lookup yields CDR1 SNHLY and CDR2 FYNNEI. Trimming at V came to 6 bases and at J to 6 bases, leaving 15 bases not matched to a gene. CDR3 residues: CASRAHLPSGGFSGELFF. DNA of the CDR3: TGTGCCAGCAGGGCCCATCTCCCTAGCGGGGGGTTTTCCGGGGAGCTGTTTTTT.

The V gene is TRBV12-5, the J gene TRBJ2-1, with D unresolved. V lost 4 bases and J 4 bases, leaving 11 bases between the germline ends. The CDR3 spans 14 residues. The germline gives CDR1 LGHNT, CDR2 FRNRAP. CDR3 sequence: CASGSFGVYNEQFF. CDR3 sequence (DNA): TGTGCTAGTGGTTCCTTTGGTGTGTACAATGAGCAGTTCTTC.

This clonotype appeared many times. The chain carries TRBV7-9 and TRBJ2-3, with 9 positions matching TRBD2. From germline, CDR1 is SEHNR and CDR2 FQNEAQ (reference sequence). V was clipped by 2 bases and J by 1 base; unmatched bases: 4. CDR3 length: 16 amino acids. CDR3 loop: CASSLSGTSRTDTQYF. CDR3 sequence (DNA): TGTGCCAGCAGCTTATCTGGGACTAGCCGCACAGATACGCAGTATTTT. Full variable domain (missing parts from reference TRBV7-9 and TRBJ2-3): DTGVSQNPRHKITKRGQNVTFRCDPISEHNRLYWYRQTLGQGPEFLTYFQNEAQLEKSRLLSDRFSAERPKGSFSTLEIQRTEQGDSAMYLCASSLSGTSRTDTQYFGPGTRLTVL.

This clonotype was counted at least ten times. V is TRBV7-2 and J is TRBJ1-2; D perhaps matches TRBD1 (5 bases). Per the germline V gene, CDR1 is SGHTA and CDR2 is FQGNSA. This CDR3 is 15 amino acids long. V lost 1 base and J 5 bases, leaving 14 bases between the germline ends. CDR3 DNA: TGTGCCAGCAGCTTAGTCAAGGGACTCACTTATGGCTACACCTTC. Amino acids: CASSLVKGLTYGYTF.

In its sample, this clonotype was seen once. The chain recombines TRBV2 with TRBJ1-5; TRBD1 is a possible D gene (6 bases). In germline, CDR1 is SNHLY, CDR2 FYNNEI. The V end lost 6 bases, the J end lost 3 bases, and 9 bases lay between the germline ends. The CDR3 is 13 residues long. The CDR3 DNA sequence: TGTGCCAGCAGCGGGACACCCAATCAGCCCCAGCATTTT. Its protein product is CASSGTPNQPQHF.

In its sample, this clonotype was seen many times. The gene calls are TRBV27 and TRBJ2-5, with a tentative D call TRBD1 (6 bases). V dropped 5 bases and J dropped 5 bases, with 12 bases sitting between them. The CDR3 is 13 amino acids. Germline CDR1 and CDR2: MNHEY and SMNVEV (reference sequence). CDR3 sequence: CASSGPQGETQYF. DNA for the CDR3: TGTGCCAGCAGTGGGCCTCAGGGGGAGACCCAGTACTTC.

This clonotype appeared many times. V is TRBV28 and J is TRBJ1-5; tentatively, D is TRBD1 (5 bases). This CDR3 spans 15 amino acids. CDR1 is MDHEN, CDR2 SYDVKM, per germline. V was clipped by 10 bases and J by 0 bases, with 16 bases between them. The CDR3 DNA is TGTGCCACCCGCTACCCTGGGGGTAGCAATCAGCCCCAGCATTTT. Translating gives CATRYPGGSNQPQHF.

This clonotype has only a few counts. The chain has TRBV20-1 and TRBJ1-1; D is perhaps TRBD1 (6 bases). Trimming took 0 bases from V and 7 from J, leaving 12 bases between them. This CDR3 has 13 amino acids. The germline gives CDR1 DFQATT, CDR2 SNEGSKA (reference sequence). CDR3 nucleotide sequence: TGCAGTGCTAGAGATGGAGGGGGATGTGAAGCTTTCTTT. This encodes CSARDGGGCEAFF.

This clonotype was counted ten times or more. The rearrangement links TRBV19 to TRBJ2-1, with TRBD2 matching over 9 bases. The CDR3 length is 15 residues. V shed 9 bases, J shed 10 bases, and the junction held 16 bases outside the gene matches. Germline CDR1 and CDR2: LNHDA and SQIVND (reference sequence). The CDR3 nucleotides are TGTGCCAGCTCATTGGGGGTAGCGGGAGAAAGAGAGCAGTTCTTC. Its translation: CASSLGVAGEREQFF.